Below, 2 T cell receptor beta chains from the same sample are listed, as sequenced in a study of beta chain features in type 1 diabetes. cDNA synthesis used the whole RNA isolate, giving expressed TCRB sequences. The repertoire was sequenced with immunoSEQ multiplex PCR; TCRdb's copy has only in-frame clones and lacks some. Of 310,000 or so clones in the sample, roughly 8% are singletons; the top ten hold approximately 0.44%. Sequencing used central memory CD4+ T cells from blood. These receptors were collected from a woman aged 18-30 years in good health.

The V gene is TRBV7-2, the J gene TRBJ2-2, with 9 bases fitting TRBD2. V shed 4 bases and J 2 bases; nucleotides not matched to a gene: 14. Looked up from germline, CDR1 is SGHTA and CDR2 is FQGNSA. The CDR3 length is 19 residues. The CDR3 nucleotides read TGTGCCAGCAGCTCCAGAAATTATATGACTAGCGGCAACACCGGGGAGCTGTTTTTT. It is translated as CASSSRNYMTSGNTGELFF.

This clone was observed many times. The chain couples TRBV14 to TRBJ1-3; D gene ambiguous. Germline loops: CDR1 SGHDN, CDR2 FVKESK. Trimming left V 4 bases short and J 8 bases short, with 21 bases between. The CDR3 has 16 residues. CDR3 DNA sequence: TGTGCCAGCAGCCCCCTAGGTCATCTCCAACTAGACACCATATATTTT. It encodes CASSPLGHLQLDTIYF.